One sample yielded the 21 T cell receptor beta chains listed below, sequenced in a study of blood T cell repertoires in COVID-19. TCRdb's copy holds only in-frame clones and misses some; the assay was immunoSEQ multiplex PCR. The sample lists around 200,000 clones, around 84% occurring once. Sequencing input: peripheral blood. These receptors were collected from a woman aged 70-85 years with COVID-19, enrolled during active disease.

The gene calls are TRBV29-1 and TRBJ2-1; 7 nucleotides match TRBD2. The CDR3 totals 13 residues. Germline assignment: CDR1 SQVTM and CDR2 ANQGSEA. Losses at the gene ends were 5 bases for V and 9 bases for J; bases not matched to a gene: 10. CDR3: CSVRTGLSSEQFF. As DNA, the CDR3 is TGCAGCGTTCGAACGGGACTAAGTTCTGAGCAGTTCTTC.

The DNA of the CDR3 is TGTGCCAGCAGTAGAGCTCCAACTAATGAAAAACTGTTTTTT. Translating gives CASSRAPTNEKLFF. This chain uses TRBV28 with TRBJ1-4; D is unclear. This CDR3 is built from 14 residues. V shed 5 bases and J shed 0 bases, with 7 bases lying between them. Per germline, CDR1 MDHEN and CDR2 SYDVKM.

This clone has just a few counts. This chain links TRBV5-1 with TRBJ2-1, with a possible D match to TRBD2 (5 bases). The CDR3 runs to 15 residues. Germline CDR1 is SGHRS and CDR2 is YFSETQ. V was trimmed by 6 bases and J by 0 bases, leaving 13 bases between them. The CDR3 region is CASKLDLSSYNEQFF. CDR3 in DNA: TGCGCCAGCAAACTGGACTTAAGCTCCTACAATGAGCAGTTCTTC.

The CDR3 nucleotides read TGTGCCAGCAGTTACGTACAGGGGGCGCGCACTGAAGCTTTCTTT. Amino acids: CASSYVQGARTEAFF. The chain uses TRBV6-5 and TRBJ1-1; 9 bases match TRBD1. Trimming at V came to 2 bases and at J to 4 bases, leaving 5 bases not matched to a gene. Germline V lookup: CDR1 MNHEY, CDR2 SVGAGI. The length of the CDR3 is 15 residues.

This rearrangement joins TRBV7-3 to TRBJ2-3; D ambiguous. Per the germline V gene, CDR1 is SGHTA and CDR2 is FQGTGA. This CDR3 spans 14 amino acids. V shed 3 bases and J shed 1 base, with 8 bases lying between them. For the CDR3, the DNA is TGTGCCAGCAGCTTCTTGGGCCGCACAGATACGCAGTATTTT. As protein: CASSFLGRTDTQYF.

This chain connects TRBV2 to TRBJ2-1; D is perhaps TRBD2 (5 bases). V was clipped by 1 base and J by 9 bases, with 10 bases between them. The germline V gene encodes CDR1 SNHLY and CDR2 FYNNEI. The CDR3 spans 13 residues. The CDR3 loop reads CASSEGTSSEQFF. In nucleotides, the CDR3 is TGTGCCAGCAGTGAAGGGACTTCCTCTGAGCAGTTCTTC.

The chain is built from TRBV7-3 and TRBJ2-1; 12 bases fit TRBD2. The CDR3 has 14 residues. The germline V gene has CDR1 SGHTA and CDR2 FQGTGA. With 5 bases clipped from V and 4 bases from J, the junction kept 0 bases outside the gene matches. The CDR3 nucleotides read TGTGCCAGCAGCCTAGCGGGAGGGTACAATGAGCAGTTCTTC. The encoded protein is CASSLAGGYNEQFF.

This clone was recorded only once. The V call is TRBV29-1, the J call TRBJ2-7, with D perhaps matching TRBD2 (6 bases). The CDR3 has 14 amino acids. CDR1 and CDR2 from the germline V gene are SQVTM and ANQGSEA. Trimming removed 4 bases from V and 7 bases from J, with 20 bases in between. CDR3 nucleotide sequence: TGCAGCGTTGCCGAGGGACTTCTCGAGCGGGAGCAGTACTTC. Its translation: CSVAEGLLEREQYF.

The chain employs TRBV28 and TRBJ2-2; TRBD2 might be the D (5 bases). CDR1 MDHEN and CDR2 SYDVKM come from the germline V gene. V gave up 6 bases and J gave up 1 base, with 9 bases separating them. There are 14 residues in the CDR3. CDR3 residues: CASRDSENTGELFF. As DNA, the CDR3 is TGTGCCAGCAGGGACTCTGAGAACACCGGGGAGCTGTTTTTT.

The DNA for the CDR3 is TGTGCCAGCAGCCTCCGGGACAGGGGGCGCTTCGACACCGGGGAGCTGTTTTTT. Its protein is CASSLRDRGRFDTGELFF. This rearrangement joins TRBV7-8 to TRBJ2-2, with 12 bases fitting TRBD1. CDR1 is SGHVS and CDR2 is FQNEAQ in the germline V gene. This CDR3 spans 18 amino acids. The trim removed 5 bases at V and 3 bases at J, leaving 10 bases unmatched.

The V and J genes are TRBV12-3 or TRBV12-4 and TRBJ2-1; a possible D gene is TRBD1 (5 bases). The CDR3 has 13 amino acids. V lost 5 bases, J lost 9 bases, and 14 bases lay in between. Here the CDR3 DNA reads TGTGCCAGCAGTCTAAAGCAGGGTGCTGAGCAGTTCTTC. Its translation: CASSLKQGAEQFF.

In this sample, this clone turned up once. V gene TRBV30 combines with J gene TRBJ1-6; 9 nucleotides line up with TRBD1. V lost 8 bases to trimming and J lost 7 bases; unmatched junction nucleotides: 3. Germline V CDR1 and CDR2: GTSNPN, SVGIG (reference sequence). The CDR3 has 12 residues. The CDR3: CAGGTGNSPLHF. In nucleotides, the CDR3 is TGTGCCGGCGGGACAGGGAATTCACCCCTCCACTTT. Variable domain in full (rest from reference TRBV30 and TRBJ1-6): SQTIHQWPATLVQPVGSPLSLECTVEGTSNPNLYWYRQAAGRGLQLLFYSVGIGQISSEVPQNLSASRPQDRQFILSSKKLLLSDSGFYLCAGGTGNSPLHFGNGTRLTVT.

CDR3 in amino acids: CASSSGTGFQPQHF. The CDR3 DNA follows: TGTGCCAGCAGTTCCGGGACAGGGTTTCAGCCCCAGCATTTT. The gene calls are TRBV27 and TRBJ1-5; 9 bases fit TRBD1. Germline V gene lookup returns CDR1 MNHEY and CDR2 SMNVEV (reference sequence). Trimming removed 4 bases from V and 6 bases from J; junction bases left unmatched: 4. This CDR3 is 14 amino acids long.

V usage is TRBV30 and J usage is TRBJ1-4; perhaps TRBD1 as D (5 bases). This CDR3 is 14 amino acids long. The germline V gene encodes CDR1 GTSNPN and CDR2 SVGIG (reference sequence). The V end was cut by 3 bases, the J end by 5 bases, with 13 bases between. The CDR3 spells CAWSPGGRNEKLFF. CDR3 coding DNA: TGTGCCTGGAGCCCCGGGGGAAGGAATGAAAAACTGTTTTTT.

V gene TRBV19 combines with J gene TRBJ1-1, with 7 bases fitting TRBD1. In germline, CDR1 is LNHDA, CDR2 SQIVND (reference sequence). The CDR3 is 12 amino acids. Trimming at V came to 10 bases and at J to 4 bases, leaving 6 bases not matched to a gene. Here the CDR3 reads CATAGQFTEAFF. DNA for the CDR3: TGTGCCACCGCGGGACAGTTCACTGAAGCTTTCTTT.

This chain uses TRBV27 with TRBJ1-5; unclear D gene. The CDR3 spans 13 residues. With 5 bases removed from V and 7 bases from J, the gap between germline ends came to 12 bases. The V gene's germline CDR1 is MNHEY and CDR2 SMNVEV (reference sequence). CDR3 region: CASSLTEGQPQHF. CDR3 in DNA: TGTGCCAGCAGTCTGACTGAGGGCCAGCCCCAGCATTTT.

This sequence joins TRBV5-1 and TRBJ1-1; TRBD1 agrees at 10 bases. J lost 2 bases, V lost 2 bases, and 3 bases had no gene match. The CDR3 runs 15 residues. Germline V gene data show CDR1 as SGHRS and CDR2 as YFSETQ. As DNA, the CDR3 is TGCGCCAGCAGCTTTAAGACAGGGGGCAACACTGAAGCTTTCTTT. This gives the protein CASSFKTGGNTEAFF.

The rearrangement links TRBV7-9 to TRBJ2-7; 11 nucleotides agree with TRBD2. V gave up 6 bases and J gave up 5 bases; unmatched junction bases: 12. CDR1 and CDR2 (germline): SEHNR, FQNEAQ (reference sequence). This CDR3 has 16 amino acids. The CDR3 region is CASRRFSGTSGHEQYF. In nucleotides, the CDR3 is TGTGCCAGCAGGAGGTTTTCGGGGACTAGCGGCCACGAGCAGTACTTC.

This chain joins TRBV28 and TRBJ2-1; TRBD1 matches 11 bases. Germline V lookup: CDR1 MDHEN, CDR2 SYDVKM. The V and J ends lost 8 bases and 6 bases, in that order; junction bases with no gene match: 6. CDR3 length equals 14 residues. The CDR3 sequence: CASGLGQGVNEQFF. Here the CDR3 DNA reads TGTGCCAGCGGTCTGGGACAGGGGGTCAATGAGCAGTTCTTC.

This chain uses TRBV5-8 with TRBJ1-1, with a tentative D call TRBD1 (5 bases). Germline V gives CDR1 SGHTS, CDR2 YDEGEE. V lost 4 bases to trimming and J lost 1 base, with 11 bases between them. The CDR3 contains 14 residues. CDR3 loop: CASSSGAGNTEAFF. The DNA of the CDR3 is TGTGCCAGCAGCAGCGGGGCCGGGAACACTGAAGCTTTCTTT. Combining the CDR3 with reference TRBV5-8 and TRBJ1-1 gives the whole variable domain EAGVTQSPTHLIKTRGQQATLRCSPISGHTSVYWYQQALGLGLQFLLWYDEGEERNRGNFPPRFSGRQFPNYSSELNVNALELEDSALYLCASSSGAGNTEAFFGQGTRLTVV.

This chain connects TRBV20-1 to TRBJ2-3; 7 positions agree with TRBD2. From germline, CDR1 is DFQATT and CDR2 SNEGSKA (reference sequence). With V trimmed by 3 bases and J by 0 bases, 12 bases remained unmatched. The CDR3 is 17 residues long. CDR3 DNA sequence: TGCAGTGCTAGTAGTCGAAGCGGGATGGGGAGCACAGATACGCAGTATTTT. As protein: CSASSRSGMGSTDTQYF.